The TCR beta chain described here comes from a study of blood T cells in healthy people across ages. For the study at large: About one barcoded beta molecule per two T cells was the capture yield of template switching.

The authors ran a second PCR of 7 to 11 cycles using a sample-barcoded 5' primer and a J-beta primer mix. TCRdb redid the calling of the 5' RACE reads with MiXCR, one entry per CDR3 protein. This table has approximately 2,000,000 distinct CDR3 sequences, about 39% appearing once. The germline CDR1 and CDR2 sequences are SGHTA and FQGNSA. V dropped 1 base and J dropped 6 bases, with 15 bases sitting between them. There are 15 residues in the CDR3. Sequences were obtained from blood. This receptor was obtained from a human donor in good health. V gene TRBV7-2 combines with J gene TRBJ1-2; D is unresolved. The CDR3 nucleotides are TGTGCCAGCAGCTTAGTGTGGCAGGAGGTAAATGGCTACACCTTC. It translates to CASSLVWQEVNGYTF.